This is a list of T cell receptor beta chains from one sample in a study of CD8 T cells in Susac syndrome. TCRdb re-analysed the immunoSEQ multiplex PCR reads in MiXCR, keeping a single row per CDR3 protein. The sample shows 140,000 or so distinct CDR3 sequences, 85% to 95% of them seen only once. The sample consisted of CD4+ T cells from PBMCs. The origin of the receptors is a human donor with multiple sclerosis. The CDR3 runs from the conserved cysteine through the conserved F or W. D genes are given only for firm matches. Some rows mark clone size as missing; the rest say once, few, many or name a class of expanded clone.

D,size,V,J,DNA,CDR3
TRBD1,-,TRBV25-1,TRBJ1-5,TGTGCCAGCAGTGTAACAGGGGAAGGACAGCCCCAGCATTTT,CASSVTGEGQPQHF
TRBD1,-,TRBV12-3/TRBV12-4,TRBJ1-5,TGTGCCAGCAGTTTACGACAGGGGATCCAGCCCCAGCATTTT,CASSLRQGIQPQHF
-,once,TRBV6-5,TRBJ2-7,TGTGCCAGCAGCCAAGCGGTAGACACTGGCTTAGTGCAGTACTTC,CASSQAVDTGLVQYF
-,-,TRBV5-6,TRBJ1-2,TGTGCCAGCAGCCTGGACAAGATTAACTATGGCTACACCTTC,CASSLDKINYGYTF
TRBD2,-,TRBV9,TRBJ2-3,TGTGCCAGCAGCCCCGCGGGGGGGGGCACAGATACGCAGTATTTT,CASSPAGGGTDTQYF
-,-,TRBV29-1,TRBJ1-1,TGCAGCGTTGAAGTCTCCCCGCGCCGGGTAAACACTGAAGCTTTCTTT,CSVEVSPRRVNTEAFF
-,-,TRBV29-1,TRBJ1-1,TGCAGCGTTGGACGTGGGGCCGGGAGCACTGAAGCTTTCTTT,CSVGRGAGSTEAFF
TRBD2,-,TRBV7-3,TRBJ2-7,TGTGCCAGCAGCTTAGTCGCGCTAGCGGGAGTGAAAGAGCAGTACTTC,CASSLVALAGVKEQYF
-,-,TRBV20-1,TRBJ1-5,TGCAGTGCTAGAGATGGAGGGGCCCTAGCCCAGCATTTT,CSARDGGALAQHF
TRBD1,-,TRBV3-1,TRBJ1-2,TGTGCCAGCAGCCAAGAATCCGGGACAGGGACTAGGGGCTACACCTTC,CASSQESGTGTRGYTF
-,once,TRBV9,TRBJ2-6,TGTGCCAGCAGCGGGACAGTTGCGTTAGGGGCCAACGTCCTGACTTTC,CASSGTVALGANVLTF
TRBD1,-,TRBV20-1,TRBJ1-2,TGCAGTGCTAGGGCTGGACAGGACGTCTATGGCTACACCTTC,CSARAGQDVYGYTF
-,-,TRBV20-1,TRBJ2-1,TGCAGTGCTAGTAAGGGGAGCGGCCGCAATGAGCAGTTCTTC,CSASKGSGRNEQFF
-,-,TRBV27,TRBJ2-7,TGTGCCAGCAGCAAGCCTCCTGGGGGCTCCTACGAGCAGTACTTC,CASSKPPGGSYEQYF
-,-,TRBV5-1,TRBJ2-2,TGCGCCAGCAGCTTAACAACAGGGAACACCGGGGAGCTGTTTTTT,CASSLTTGNTGELFF
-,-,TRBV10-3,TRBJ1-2,TGTGCCATCACCTCCTTCGGGGATATGGAGGGCTACACCTTC,CAITSFGDMEGYTF
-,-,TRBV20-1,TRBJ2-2,TGCAGTGCTAGTCCCCAGGGTAACACCGGGGAGCTGTTTTTT,CSASPQGNTGELFF
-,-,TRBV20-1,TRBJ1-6,TGCAGTGCTAGACGGGACGGAAATTCACCCCTCCACTTT,CSARRDGNSPLHF
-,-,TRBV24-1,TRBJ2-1,TGTGCCACCAGTGATTTAGGGGGGAGACGCTACAATGAGCAGTTCTTC,CATSDLGGRRYNEQFF
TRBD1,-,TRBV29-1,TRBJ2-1,TGCAGCGAGAGGACAGGGGCTGGACAGTTCTTC,CSERTGAGQFF
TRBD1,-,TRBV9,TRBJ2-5,TGTGCCAGCAGCGTAGAGGACAGGGCACTAGAGACCCAGTACTTC,CASSVEDRALETQYF
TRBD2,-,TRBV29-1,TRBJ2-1,TGCAGCTCGGGACTAGCGGGGGGCAATGAGCAGTTCTTC,CSSGLAGGNEQFF
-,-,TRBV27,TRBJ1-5,TGTGCCAGCAGTTTTAGGGGCGGGGATCAGCCCCAGCATTTT,CASSFRGGDQPQHF
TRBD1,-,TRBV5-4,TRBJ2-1,TGTGCCAGCAGCACTAAGACCGGGACAGGGGGCGGTGAGCAGTTCTTC,CASSTKTGTGGGEQFF
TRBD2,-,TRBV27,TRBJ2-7,TGTGCCAGCAGTTCCCCAACTTCTAGCGGGGCCTACGAGCAGTACTTC,CASSSPTSSGAYEQYF
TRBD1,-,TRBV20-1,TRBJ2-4,TGCAGTGCTCAGGGACAGGGGCGAGCCAAAAACATTCAGTACTTC,CSAQGQGRAKNIQYF
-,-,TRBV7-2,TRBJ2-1,TGTGCCAGCACCCCACACCGGAGCTCCTACAATGAGCAGTTCTTC,CASTPHRSSYNEQFF
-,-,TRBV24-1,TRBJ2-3,TGTGCCACCAGGGAATCAGATACGCAGTATTTT,CATRESDTQYF
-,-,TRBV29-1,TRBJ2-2,TGCAGCGTTGGGCAGATCGGGAACACCGGGGAGCTGTTTTTT,CSVGQIGNTGELFF
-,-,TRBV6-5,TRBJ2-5,TGTGCCAGCAGTAGTCCGAGAGACCCTAAAGAGACCCAGTACTTC,CASSSPRDPKETQYF
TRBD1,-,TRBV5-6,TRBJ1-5,TGTGCCAGCAGCTTAACAGGGGCCGAACAGCCCCAGCATTTT,CASSLTGAEQPQHF
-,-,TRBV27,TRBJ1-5,TGTGCCAGCAGTTTGGAGGGAGTCAATCAGCCCCAGCATTTT,CASSLEGVNQPQHF
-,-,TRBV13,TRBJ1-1,TGTGCCAGCAGCTCCCTAATGTGGGGAGAAGACACTGAAGCTTTCTTT,CASSSLMWGEDTEAFF
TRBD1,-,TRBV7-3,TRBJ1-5,TGTGCCAGCAGCATTACAGGGGGAGGTCAGCCCCAGCATTTT,CASSITGGGQPQHF
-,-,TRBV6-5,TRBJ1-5,TGTGCCAGCAGTCGACGGTGGACAGACGATCAGCCCCAGCATTTT,CASSRRWTDDQPQHF
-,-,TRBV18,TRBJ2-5,TGTGCCAGCTCACCCCCTCCTACATCCCAAGAGACCCAGTACTTC,CASSPPPTSQETQYF
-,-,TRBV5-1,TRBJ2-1,TGCGCCAGCAGCTCCCGGGAGATTGACAATGAGCAGTTCTTC,CASSSREIDNEQFF
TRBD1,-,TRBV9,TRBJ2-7,TGTGCCAGCAGCCCCAGGACAGGGACCGAGCAGTACTTC,CASSPRTGTEQYF
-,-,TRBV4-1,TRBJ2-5,TGCGCCAGCAGCCAGGGGATCCCAGAGACCCAGTACTTC,CASSQGIPETQYF
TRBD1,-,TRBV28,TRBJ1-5,TGTGCCAGCAGTTCCCGGGACAGGGCAGGTCAGCCCCAGCATTTT,CASSSRDRAGQPQHF
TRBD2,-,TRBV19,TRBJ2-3,TGTGCCAGTAGGATGACTAGCGGGGGAGGCACAGATACGCAGTATTTT,CASRMTSGGGTDTQYF
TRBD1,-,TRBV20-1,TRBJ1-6,TGCAGTGCTAGAGAATTGGAGGGGGCGGGCAGTTCACCCCTCCACTTT,CSARELEGAGSSPLHF
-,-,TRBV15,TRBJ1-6,TGTGCCACCAGCAGAGATGGTAGCTCACCCCTCCACTTT,CATSRDGSSPLHF
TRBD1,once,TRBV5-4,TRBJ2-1,TGTGCCAGCAGCACGCCGGACAGGGATGAGCAGTTCTTC,CASSTPDRDEQFF
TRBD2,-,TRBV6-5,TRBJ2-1,TGTGCCAGCAGTGTTAGCGGGGCGGCATGGGGGCAGTTCTTC,CASSVSGAAWGQFF
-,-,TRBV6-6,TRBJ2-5,TGTGCGAGTGCCGGCGGGGGCGAGACCCAGTACTTC,CASAGGGETQYF
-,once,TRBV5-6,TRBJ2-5,TGTGCCAGCAGCTTGATGCAGGAGACCCAGTACTTC,CASSLMQETQYF
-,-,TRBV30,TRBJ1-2,TGTGCCTGGAGTGAAGGGTTGGGTTACTATGGCTACACCTTC,CAWSEGLGYYGYTF